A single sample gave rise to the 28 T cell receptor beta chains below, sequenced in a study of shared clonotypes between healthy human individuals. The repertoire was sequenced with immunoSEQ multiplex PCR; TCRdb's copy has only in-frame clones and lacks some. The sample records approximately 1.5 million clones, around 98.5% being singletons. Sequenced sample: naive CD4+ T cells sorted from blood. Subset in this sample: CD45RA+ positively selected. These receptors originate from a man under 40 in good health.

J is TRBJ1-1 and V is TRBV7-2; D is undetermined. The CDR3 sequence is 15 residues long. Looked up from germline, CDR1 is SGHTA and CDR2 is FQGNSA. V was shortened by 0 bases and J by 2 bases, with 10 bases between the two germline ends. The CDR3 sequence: CASSLATQVNTEAFF. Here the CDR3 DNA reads TGTGCCAGCAGCTTAGCGACGCAGGTCAACACTGAAGCTTTCTTT.

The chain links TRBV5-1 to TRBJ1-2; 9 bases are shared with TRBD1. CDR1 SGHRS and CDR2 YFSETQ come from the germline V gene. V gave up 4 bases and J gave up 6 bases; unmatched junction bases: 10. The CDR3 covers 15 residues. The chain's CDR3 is CASSPPDRGYDGYTF. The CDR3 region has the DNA TGCGCCAGCAGCCCTCCCGACAGGGGGTACGATGGCTACACCTTC.

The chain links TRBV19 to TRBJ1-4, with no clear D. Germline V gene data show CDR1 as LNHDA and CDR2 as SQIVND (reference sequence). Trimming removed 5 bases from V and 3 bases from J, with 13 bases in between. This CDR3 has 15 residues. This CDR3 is CASSLRRASNEKLFF. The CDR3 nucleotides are TGTGCCAGTAGTCTTCGCCGGGCTTCTAATGAAAAACTGTTTTTT.

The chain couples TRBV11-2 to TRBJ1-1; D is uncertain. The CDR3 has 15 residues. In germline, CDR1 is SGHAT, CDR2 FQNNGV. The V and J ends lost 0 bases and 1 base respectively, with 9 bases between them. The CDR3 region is CASSLEVAPNTEAFF. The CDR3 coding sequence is TGTGCCAGCAGCTTAGAGGTTGCCCCGAACACTGAAGCTTTCTTT.

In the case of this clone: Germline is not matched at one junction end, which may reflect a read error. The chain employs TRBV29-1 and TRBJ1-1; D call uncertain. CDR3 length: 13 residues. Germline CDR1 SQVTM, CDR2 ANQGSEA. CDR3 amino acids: CSVAPLRNPEAFF. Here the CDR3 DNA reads TGCAGCGTTGCCCCCCTAAGGAACCCTGAAGCTTTCTTT.

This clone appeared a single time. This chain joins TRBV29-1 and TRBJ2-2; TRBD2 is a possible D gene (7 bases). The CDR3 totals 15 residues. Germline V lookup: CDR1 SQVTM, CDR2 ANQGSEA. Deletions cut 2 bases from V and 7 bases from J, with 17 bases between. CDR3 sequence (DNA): TGCAGCGTTGAAAAAGGGGGAGGGCCGAGCGGGGAGCTGTTTTTT. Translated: CSVEKGGGPSGELFF.

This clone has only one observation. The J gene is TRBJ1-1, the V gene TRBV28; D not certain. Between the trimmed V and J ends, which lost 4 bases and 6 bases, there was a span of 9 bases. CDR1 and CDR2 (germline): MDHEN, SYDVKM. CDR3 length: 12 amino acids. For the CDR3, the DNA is TGTGCCAGCAGTTGGGGAGAAGCTGAAGCTTTCTTT. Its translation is CASSWGEAEAFF.

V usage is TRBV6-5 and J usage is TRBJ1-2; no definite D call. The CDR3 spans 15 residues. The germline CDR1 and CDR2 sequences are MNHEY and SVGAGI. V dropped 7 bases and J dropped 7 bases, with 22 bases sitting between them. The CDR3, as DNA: TGTGCCAGCACCCTCTCGCCGGGTGAGGGCTTTGGCTACACCTTC. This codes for CASTLSPGEGFGYTF.

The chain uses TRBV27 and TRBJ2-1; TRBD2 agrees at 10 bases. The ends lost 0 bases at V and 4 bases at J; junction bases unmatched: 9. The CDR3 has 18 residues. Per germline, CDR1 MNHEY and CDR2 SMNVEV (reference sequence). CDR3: CASSLSRGGLADYNEQFF. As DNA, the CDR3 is TGTGCCAGCAGTTTATCCCGAGGCGGACTAGCGGATTACAATGAGCAGTTCTTC.

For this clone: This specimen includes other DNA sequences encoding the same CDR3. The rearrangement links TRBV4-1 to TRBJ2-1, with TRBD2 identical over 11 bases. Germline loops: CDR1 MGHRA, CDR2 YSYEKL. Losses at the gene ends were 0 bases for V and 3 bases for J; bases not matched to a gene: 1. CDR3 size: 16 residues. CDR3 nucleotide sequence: TGCGCCAGCAGCCAAGAAGGGACTAGCGGCTACAATGAGCAGTTCTTC. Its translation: CASSQEGTSGYNEQFF.

The CDR3 bases are TGTGCCAGCAGCGCCGGGACTGCGGCCTACAATGAGCAGTTCTTC. Translated, it gives CASSAGTAAYNEQFF. This chain links TRBV7-3 with TRBJ2-1; D is perhaps TRBD2 (6 bases). The CDR3 is 15 amino acids. Germline V lookup: CDR1 SGHTA, CDR2 FQGTGA. Between the trimmed V and J ends, which lost 5 bases and 2 bases, there was a span of 13 bases.

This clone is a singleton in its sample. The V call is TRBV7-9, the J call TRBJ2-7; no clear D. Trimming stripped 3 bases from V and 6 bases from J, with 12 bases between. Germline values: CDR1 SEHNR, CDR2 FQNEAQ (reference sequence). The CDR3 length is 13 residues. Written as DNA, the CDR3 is TGTGCCAGCAGCTTGCCCTTTGTCTCCGAGCAGTACTTC. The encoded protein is CASSLPFVSEQYF. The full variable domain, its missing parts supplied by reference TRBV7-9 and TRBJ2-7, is DTGVSQNPRHKITKRGQNVTFRCDPISEHNRLYWYRQTLGQGPEFLTYFQNEAQLEKSRLLSDRFSAERPKGSFSTLEIQRTEQGDSAMYLCASSLPFVSEQYFGPGTRLTVT.

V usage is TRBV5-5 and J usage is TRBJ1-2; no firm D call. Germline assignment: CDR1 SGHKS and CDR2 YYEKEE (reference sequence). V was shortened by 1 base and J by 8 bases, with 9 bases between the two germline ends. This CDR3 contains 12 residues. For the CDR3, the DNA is TGTGCCAGCAGCTTGCAGGTGGACGGCTACACCTTC. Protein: CASSLQVDGYTF.

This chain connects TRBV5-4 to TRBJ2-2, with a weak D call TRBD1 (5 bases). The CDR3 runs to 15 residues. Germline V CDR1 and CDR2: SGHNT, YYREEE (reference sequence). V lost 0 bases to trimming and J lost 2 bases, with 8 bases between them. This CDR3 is CASSLVGVNTGELFF. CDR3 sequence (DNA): TGTGCCAGCAGCTTGGTAGGGGTAAACACCGGGGAGCTGTTTTTT.

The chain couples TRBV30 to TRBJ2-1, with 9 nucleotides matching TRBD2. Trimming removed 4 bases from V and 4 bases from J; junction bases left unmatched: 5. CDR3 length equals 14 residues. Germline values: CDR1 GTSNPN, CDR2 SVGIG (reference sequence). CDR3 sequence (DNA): TGTGCCTGGACGGGACTAGCAGCGTACAATGAGCAGTTCTTC. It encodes CAWTGLAAYNEQFF.

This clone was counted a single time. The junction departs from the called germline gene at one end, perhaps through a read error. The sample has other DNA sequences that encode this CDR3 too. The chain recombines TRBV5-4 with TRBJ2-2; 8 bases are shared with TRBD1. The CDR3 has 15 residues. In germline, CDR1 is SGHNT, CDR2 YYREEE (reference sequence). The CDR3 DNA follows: TGTGCCAGCAGCTTTCAGGGGGCGAATACCGGGGAGCTGTTTTTT. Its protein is CASSFQGANTGELFF.

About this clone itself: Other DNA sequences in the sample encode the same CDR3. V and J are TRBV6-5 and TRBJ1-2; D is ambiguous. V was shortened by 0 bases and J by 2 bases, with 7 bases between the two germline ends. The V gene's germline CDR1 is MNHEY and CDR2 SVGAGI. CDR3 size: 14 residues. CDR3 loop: CASSYSRLNYGYTF. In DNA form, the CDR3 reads TGTGCCAGCAGTTACTCGAGGCTCAACTATGGCTACACCTTC.

The CDR3: CASSLAVAPNTEAFF. The CDR3 DNA follows: TGTGCCAGCAGCTTAGCAGTTGCCCCGAACACTGAAGCTTTCTTT. This chain connects TRBV7-8 to TRBJ1-1; no clear D gene. CDR3 size: 15 residues. Deletions cut 0 bases from V and 1 base from J, with 9 bases between. The germline V gene has CDR1 SGHVS and CDR2 FQNEAQ.

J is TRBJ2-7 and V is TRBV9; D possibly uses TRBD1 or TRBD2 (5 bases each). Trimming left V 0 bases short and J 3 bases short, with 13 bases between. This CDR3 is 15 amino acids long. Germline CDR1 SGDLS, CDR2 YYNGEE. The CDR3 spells CASSVDVGPYYEQYF. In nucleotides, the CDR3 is TGTGCCAGCAGCGTAGATGTGGGACCTTACTACGAGCAGTACTTC.

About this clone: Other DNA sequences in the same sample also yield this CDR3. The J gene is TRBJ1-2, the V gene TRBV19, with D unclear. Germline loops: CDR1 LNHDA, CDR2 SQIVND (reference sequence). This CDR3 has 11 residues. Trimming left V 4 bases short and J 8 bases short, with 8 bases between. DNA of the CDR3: TGTGCCAGTAGTACCAGAGGCGGCTACACCTTC. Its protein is CASSTRGGYTF.

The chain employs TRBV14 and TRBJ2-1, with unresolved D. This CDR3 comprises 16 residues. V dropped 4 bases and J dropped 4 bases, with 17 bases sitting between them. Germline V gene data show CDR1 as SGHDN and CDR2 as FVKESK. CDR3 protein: CASSRRPPLPYNEQFF. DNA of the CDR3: TGTGCCAGCAGCCGTCGGCCACCCCTTCCATACAATGAGCAGTTCTTC.

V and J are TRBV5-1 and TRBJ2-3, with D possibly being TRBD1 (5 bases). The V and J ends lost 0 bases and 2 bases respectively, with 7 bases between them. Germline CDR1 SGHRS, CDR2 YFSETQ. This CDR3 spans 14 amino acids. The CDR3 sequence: CASSLEGHTDTQYF. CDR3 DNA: TGCGCCAGCAGCTTGGAGGGGCACACAGATACGCAGTATTTT.

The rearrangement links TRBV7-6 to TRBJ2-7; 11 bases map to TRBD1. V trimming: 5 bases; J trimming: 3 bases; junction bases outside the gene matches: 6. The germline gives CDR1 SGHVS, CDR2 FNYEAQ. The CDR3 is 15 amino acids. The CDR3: CASSPSGTGGYEQYF. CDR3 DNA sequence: TGTGCCAGCAGCCCCTCCGGGACAGGGGGCTACGAGCAGTACTTC.

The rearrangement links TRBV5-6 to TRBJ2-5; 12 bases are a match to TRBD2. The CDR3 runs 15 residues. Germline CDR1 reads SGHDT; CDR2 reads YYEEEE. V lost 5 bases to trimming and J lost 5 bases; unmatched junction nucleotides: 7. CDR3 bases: TGTGCCAGCAGTACCACGGGACTAGCGGGCGAGACCCAGTACTTC. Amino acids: CASSTTGLAGETQYF.

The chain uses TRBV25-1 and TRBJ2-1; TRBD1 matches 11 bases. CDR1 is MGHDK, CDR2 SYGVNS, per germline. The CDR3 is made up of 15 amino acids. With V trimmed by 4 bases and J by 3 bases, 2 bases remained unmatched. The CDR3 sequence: CASSAGTGGYNEQFF. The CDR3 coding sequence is TGTGCCAGCAGTGCGGGGACAGGGGGCTACAATGAGCAGTTCTTC.

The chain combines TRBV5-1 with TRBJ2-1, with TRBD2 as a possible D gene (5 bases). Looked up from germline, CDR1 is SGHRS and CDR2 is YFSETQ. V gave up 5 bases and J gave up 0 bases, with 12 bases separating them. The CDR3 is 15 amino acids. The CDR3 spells CASSDGGYSYNEQFF. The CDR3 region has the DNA TGCGCCAGCAGTGACGGAGGATACTCCTACAATGAGCAGTTCTTC.

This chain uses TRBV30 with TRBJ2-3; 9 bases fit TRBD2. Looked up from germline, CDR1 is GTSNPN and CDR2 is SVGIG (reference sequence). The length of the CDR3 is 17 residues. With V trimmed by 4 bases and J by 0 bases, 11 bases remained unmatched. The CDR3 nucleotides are TGTGCCTGGACCCGGGGTACTAGCGGGCAGAGCACAGATACGCAGTATTTT. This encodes CAWTRGTSGQSTDTQYF.

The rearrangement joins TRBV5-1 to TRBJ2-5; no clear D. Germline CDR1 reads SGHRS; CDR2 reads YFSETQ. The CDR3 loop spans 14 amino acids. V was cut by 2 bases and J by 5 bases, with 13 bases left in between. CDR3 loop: CASSFIPAGETQYF. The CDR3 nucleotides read TGCGCCAGCAGCTTTATTCCCGCTGGGGAGACCCAGTACTTC.